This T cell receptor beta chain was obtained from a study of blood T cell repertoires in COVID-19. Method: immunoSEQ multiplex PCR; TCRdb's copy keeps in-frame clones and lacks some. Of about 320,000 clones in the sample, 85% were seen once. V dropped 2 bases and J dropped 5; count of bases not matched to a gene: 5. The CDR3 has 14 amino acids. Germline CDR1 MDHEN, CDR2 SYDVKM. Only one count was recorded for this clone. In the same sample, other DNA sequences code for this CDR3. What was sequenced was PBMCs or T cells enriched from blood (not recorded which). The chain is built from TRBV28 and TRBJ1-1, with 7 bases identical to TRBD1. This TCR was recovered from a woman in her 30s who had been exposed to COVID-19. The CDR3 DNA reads TGTGCCAGCAGTTTAGGGCACAGGGGTACTGAAGCTTTCTTT. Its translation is CASSLGHRGTEAFF.